The 26 T cell receptor beta chains reported below all come from one sample, sequenced in a study of neurological immune-mediated disorders. Via MiXCR, TCRdb re-called the 5' RACE reads, giving one row per CDR3 protein. The sample comprises 70,000 to 90,000 distinct CDR3 sequences, nearly 6% of which are singletons, and roughly 7.3% rests with the top ten. Time point given: longitudinal time-point 2. Sequenced sample: PBMCs. These receptors were collected from a woman aged 55-75 years with multiple sclerosis.

In its sample, this clonotype was seen a few times. This sequence joins TRBV7-8 and TRBJ2-2; tentatively, D is TRBD2 (6 bases). Germline V gene lookup returns CDR1 SGHVS and CDR2 FQNEAQ. V was clipped by 5 bases and J by 3 bases, with 16 bases between them. The CDR3 is 16 amino acids. CDR3 bases: TGTGCCAGCAGCCTTGGGGCGGGGACCTACACCGGGGAGCTGTTTTTT. It encodes CASSLGAGTYTGELFF.

This clonotype was recorded many times. The chain recombines TRBV29-1 with TRBJ1-2, with 9 bases identical to TRBD1. CDR3 size: 13 residues. In germline, CDR1 is SQVTM, CDR2 ANQGSEA. V lost 5 bases and J lost 3; bases outside the gene matches: 4. CDR3 in amino acids: CSVTGGDDYGYTF. CDR3 DNA sequence: TGCAGCGTTACAGGGGGCGATGACTATGGCTACACCTTC.

This clonotype was detected many times. The rearrangement joins TRBV7-9 to TRBJ1-2; D uncertain. Per germline, CDR1 SEHNR and CDR2 FQNEAQ (reference sequence). Deletions cut 2 bases from V and 8 bases from J, with 12 bases between. The CDR3 covers 13 residues. DNA for the CDR3: TGTGCCAGCAGCTTACTGCCTCTATCAGGCTACACCTTC. Its translation: CASSLLPLSGYTF. The full variable domain, its missing parts supplied by reference TRBV7-9 and TRBJ1-2, is DTGVSQNPRHKITKRGQNVTFRCDPISEHNRLYWYRQTLGQGPEFLTYFQNEAQLEKSRLLSDRFSAERPKGSFSTLEIQRTEQGDSAMYLCASSLLPLSGYTFGSGTRLTVV.

This clonotype was detected many times. The genes are TRBV5-1 and TRBJ2-1, with 8 nucleotides matching TRBD2. CDR1 is SGHRS and CDR2 is YFSETQ in the germline V gene. Trimming at V came to 0 bases and at J to 8 bases, leaving 10 bases not matched to a gene. The CDR3 runs to 16 residues. Here the CDR3 reads CASSLGSGVMGDEQFF. The CDR3 nucleotides are TGCGCCAGCAGCTTGGGTAGCGGGGTCATGGGTGATGAGCAGTTCTTC.

This clonotype was seen repeatedly, ten times or more. V is TRBV20-1 and J is TRBJ2-2; D tentatively fits TRBD1 or TRBD2 (5 bases each). The CDR3 is 15 residues long. V shed 0 bases and J shed 0 bases, with 8 bases lying between them. Germline CDR1 is DFQATT and CDR2 is SNEGSKA (reference sequence). The CDR3 DNA reads TGCAGTGCTAGAGAGGGACGGGCGAACACCGGGGAGCTGTTTTTT. Translated, it gives CSAREGRANTGELFF.

The chain has TRBV11-2 and TRBJ2-1, with D possibly matching TRBD2 (5 bases). The CDR3 consists of 14 residues. V lost 5 bases to trimming and J lost 9 bases, with 17 bases between them. From germline, CDR1 is SGHAT and CDR2 FQNNGV. DNA for the CDR3: TGTGCCAGCAGCCCGGGAACCCTACGGGGTGAGCAGTTCTTC. Amino acids: CASSPGTLRGEQFF.

This clonotype was seen many times. This chain joins TRBV10-2 and TRBJ2-7; unclear D gene. The CDR3 is 11 amino acids. The germline CDR1 and CDR2 sequences are WSHSY and SAAADI. Trimming removed 4 bases at V and 4 bases at J, with 5 bases between. For the CDR3, the DNA is TGCGCCAGCAGTGGGATATACGAGCAGTACTTC. It encodes CASSGIYEQYF.

This clonotype was found many times. The chain employs TRBV20-1 and TRBJ1-3; no clear D. Trimming stripped 4 bases from V and 7 bases from J, with 8 bases between. Germline loops: CDR1 DFQATT, CDR2 SNEGSKA (reference sequence). The CDR3 length is 11 residues. The CDR3 region has the DNA TGCAGTGCTATTGGGGTTAACACCATATATTTT. As protein: CSAIGVNTIYF.

This clonotype came up many times. The J gene is TRBJ1-5, the V gene TRBV6-6; no clear D. With 8 bases removed from V and 1 base from J, the gap between germline ends came to 12 bases. Germline loops: CDR1 MNHNY, CDR2 SVGAGI (reference sequence). This CDR3 spans 14 amino acids. In nucleotides, the CDR3 is TGTGCCAGCTTCAGCCCGATGAGCAATCAGCCCCAGCATTTT. Amino acids: CASFSPMSNQPQHF.

This clonotype was seen ten or more times. The V and J genes are TRBV7-2 and TRBJ2-3; D call uncertain. Trimming took 5 bases from V and 2 from J, leaving 8 bases between them. Germline assignment: CDR1 SGHTA and CDR2 FQGNSA. This CDR3 contains 13 residues. The CDR3 sequence is CASSGWDTDTQYF. As DNA, the CDR3 is TGTGCCAGCAGCGGGTGGGACACAGATACGCAGTATTTT.

This clonotype was counted ten times or more. J is TRBJ1-5 and V is TRBV5-1, with D perhaps matching TRBD1 (5 bases). Between the trimmed V and J ends, which lost 0 bases and 2 bases, there was a span of 12 bases. This CDR3 is 16 amino acids long. Germline CDR1 SGHRS, CDR2 YFSETQ. The DNA of the CDR3 is TGCGCCAGCAGCTTGGATGGTCTGGGGGGCAATCAGCCCCAGCATTTT. Its protein product is CASSLDGLGGNQPQHF. The full variable domain, in which reference TRBV5-1 and TRBJ1-5 provide the parts outside the CDR3, is KAGVTQTPRYLIKTRGQQVTLSCSPISGHRSVSWYQQTPGQGLQFLFEYFSETQRNKGNFPGRFSGRQFSNSRSEMNVSTLELGDSALYLCASSLDGLGGNQPQHFGDGTRLSIL.

Concerning this clonotype itself: This may arise from a read error, as a much more abundant clone is one base away. V and J are TRBV6-5 and TRBJ2-2, with 10 bases fitting TRBD1. The CDR3 is made up of 16 amino acids. Germline lookup yields CDR1 MNHEY and CDR2 SVGAGI. With V trimmed by 2 bases and J by 3 bases, 3 bases remained unmatched. As DNA, the CDR3 is TGTGCCAGCAGTTACATGGACAGGGGGTACACCGGGGAGCTGTTTTTT. Protein product: CASSYMDRGYTGELFF.

This clonotype was recorded at least ten times. This rearrangement joins TRBV4-1 to TRBJ2-1; D may be TRBD1 (6 bases). Germline V CDR1 and CDR2: MGHRA, YSYEKL. The CDR3 is 18 residues long. Trimming removed 0 bases from V and 1 base from J, with 16 bases in between. The DNA for the CDR3 is TGCGCCAGCAGCCAAGAGGGGGCGGTGTGGACTTCCTACAATGAGCAGTTCTTC. As protein: CASSQEGAVWTSYNEQFF.

Many counts were recorded for this clonotype. The chain links TRBV5-1 to TRBJ2-3, with 11 nucleotides matching TRBD2. The CDR3 totals 17 residues. Germline V gene sequence: CDR1 SGHRS, CDR2 YFSETQ. V was clipped by 2 bases and J by 7 bases; unmatched bases: 12. The CDR3 protein is CASSFSGGAGLRNTQYF. The CDR3 DNA follows: TGCGCCAGCAGCTTTAGCGGGGGGGCTGGTCTTAGGAATACGCAGTATTTT.

The chain links TRBV11-3 to TRBJ1-2, with D perhaps TRBD1 (6 bases). The CDR3 contains 17 residues. The V gene lost 5 bases and the J gene lost 8 bases, with 27 bases spanning the gap. Germline CDR1 reads SGHNT; CDR2 reads YENEEA. CDR3 coding DNA: TGTGCCAGCAGCAAACCTAGCGTTGACAGGCGAATGGGGGGCTACACCTTC. It translates to CASSKPSVDRRMGGYTF.

This clonotype was found many times. The chain recombines TRBV19 with TRBJ2-2, with 9 bases identical to TRBD1. This CDR3 has 16 residues. Germline V CDR1 and CDR2: LNHDA, SQIVND (reference sequence). Trimming cost V 10 bases and J 10 bases; bases outside gene matches: 19. The CDR3 reads CATKDPKMDRGTELFF. Written as DNA, the CDR3 is TGTGCCACCAAGGATCCGAAAATGGACAGGGGAACGGAGCTGTTTTTT. Complete variable domain (other parts from reference TRBV19 and TRBJ2-2): DGGITQSPKYLFRKEGQNVTLSCEQNLNHDAMYWYRQDPGQGLRLIYYSQIVNDFQKGDIAEGYSVSREKKESFPLTVTSAQKNPTAFYLCATKDPKMDRGTELFFGEGSRLTVL.

This clonotype occurred many times. This chain links TRBV7-2 with TRBJ2-1; the D is unclear. CDR3 size: 11 residues. V was shortened by 2 bases and J by 6 bases, with 2 bases between the two germline ends. Germline CDR1 reads SGHTA; CDR2 reads FQGNSA. CDR3 coding DNA: TGTGCCAGCAGCTTACTCAATGAGCAGTTCTTC. It is translated as CASSLLNEQFF.

This clonotype has a count of ten or more. CDR3 residues: CASNPLGYSTDTQYF. CDR3 nucleotides: TGTGCCAGCAACCCACTAGGATATAGCACAGATACGCAGTATTTT. The V and J genes are TRBV28 and TRBJ2-3; D perhaps matches TRBD2 (5 bases). The CDR3 sequence is 15 residues long. V was clipped by 7 bases and J by 0 bases, with 14 bases between them. Germline V gene lookup returns CDR1 MDHEN and CDR2 SYDVKM.

This clonotype was counted between two and nine times. This CDR3 reads CASSVSPVGTAFLPLHF. CDR3 DNA sequence: TGTGCCAGCAGCGTATCTCCCGTCGGGACAGCCTTTCTACCCCTCCACTTT. The chain links TRBV9 to TRBJ1-6; 7 positions agree with TRBD1. The V and J ends lost 1 base and 12 bases, in that order; junction bases with no gene match: 16. The CDR3 runs to 17 residues. Germline V gives CDR1 SGDLS, CDR2 YYNGEE.

This clonotype was observed at least ten times. This chain uses TRBV28 with TRBJ2-7, with 7 nucleotides matching TRBD1. This CDR3 has 17 residues. V lost 1 base to trimming and J lost 0 bases; unmatched junction nucleotides: 9. Germline CDR1 is MDHEN and CDR2 is SYDVKM. CDR3 nucleotide sequence: TGTGCCAGCAGTTTATCTCCGACAGGGCAGAGCTCCTACGAGCAGTACTTC. Protein product: CASSLSPTGQSSYEQYF. Supplemented by reference TRBV28 and TRBJ2-7, the full variable domain reads DVKVTQSSRYLVKRTGEKVFLECVQDMDHENMFWYRQDPGLGLRLIYFSYDVKMKEKGDIPEGYSVSREKKERFSLILESASTNQTSMYLCASSLSPTGQSSYEQYFGPGTRLTVT.

CDR3 region: CASSPFSDGHSPLHF. The CDR3 DNA sequence: TGTGCCAGCTCACCTTTCTCGGACGGACATTCACCCCTCCACTTT. The V call is TRBV18, the J call TRBJ1-6; D unresolved. Germline V gives CDR1 KGHSH, CDR2 LQKENI. The V gene lost 3 bases and the J gene lost 8 bases, with 14 bases spanning the gap. The CDR3 length is 15 residues.

This clonotype came up many times. This rearrangement joins TRBV20-1 to TRBJ1-5, with a tentative D call TRBD1 (5 bases). The CDR3 consists of 12 residues. Germline V CDR1 and CDR2: DFQATT, SNEGSKA (reference sequence). With 2 bases removed from V and 4 bases from J, the gap between germline ends came to 6 bases. The chain's CDR3 is CSARRGNQPQHF. The CDR3 region has the DNA TGCAGTGCTAGAAGGGGTAATCAGCCCCAGCATTTT.

The sample holds many counts of this clonotype. The V and J genes are TRBV7-6 and TRBJ2-2; no clear D gene. The V end was cut by 1 base, the J end by 2 bases, with 5 bases between. From germline, CDR1 is SGHVS and CDR2 FNYEAQ. This CDR3 is built from 14 residues. The CDR3 reads CASSLVQNTGELFF. Here the CDR3 DNA reads TGTGCCAGCAGCTTAGTACAAAACACCGGGGAGCTGTTTTTT.

This clonotype has ten or more counts. The CDR3 reads CSARLGGLQETQYF. CDR3 nucleotide sequence: TGCAGTGCTAGACTCGGAGGGCTCCAAGAGACCCAGTACTTC. This sequence joins TRBV20-1 and TRBJ2-5, with D perhaps matching TRBD2 (6 bases). V lost 2 bases, J lost 1 base, and 11 bases lay in between. CDR3 length equals 14 residues. CDR1 DFQATT and CDR2 SNEGSKA come from the germline V gene (reference sequence).

This clonotype was picked up many times. The rearrangement uses TRBV29-1 and TRBJ1-2; D not resolved. V lost 2 bases to trimming and J lost 5 bases, with 15 bases between them. There are 14 residues in the CDR3. The germline V gene has CDR1 SQVTM and CDR2 ANQGSEA. The CDR3 is CSVEPPGLVYGYTF. Written as DNA, the CDR3 is TGCAGCGTTGAACCCCCGGGATTGGTGTATGGCTACACCTTC.

The rearrangement joins TRBV7-7 to TRBJ2-2; no clear D gene. Trimming took off 5 bases at V and 6 bases at J, with 16 bases between the two ends. Per germline, CDR1 SSHAT and CDR2 FNYEAQ (reference sequence). The CDR3 is 15 residues long. The CDR3 sequence is CASSPDRSLSGELFF. The CDR3 bases are TGTGCCAGCAGCCCCGACCGGTCTCTGTCCGGGGAGCTGTTTTTT.